This note documents a single T cell receptor beta chain sequence. Generated by immunoSEQ multiplex PCR, the TCRdb table keeps only in-frame clones and is missing some. Of tens of thousands of clones listed, more than 75% are singletons. The record originates from a study of T cell changes during pregnancy in multiple sclerosis. The CDR3 loop spans 14 amino acids. The germline V gene encodes CDR1 SGHNT and CDR2 YENEEA. The germline V and J ends were trimmed by 5 bases and 2 bases, with 10 bases remaining between them. This receptor was taken from a female donor in good health, enrolled as a control in a pregnancy study. The sequencing here drew on CD8+ T cells from peripheral blood mononuclear cells, taken after pregnancy. The V gene is TRBV11-3, the J gene TRBJ2-1; TRBD1 might be the D (5 bases). The CDR3 sequence: CASSPDSTYNEQFF. The CDR3 bases are TGTGCCAGCAGCCCTGACAGCACCTACAATGAGCAGTTCTTC.